The rows below give T cell receptor beta chains drawn from one sample of a study of regulatory T cells in long-lasting Graves disease. TCRdb re-called the multiplex PCR reads through MiXCR, storing one row per CDR3 protein. The sample holds hundreds of thousands of distinct CDR3 sequences, about 13% seen once. These data also featured in a second study, about T cells in Graves' hyperthyroidism and ophthalmopathy.

The specimen comprised peripheral blood mononuclear cells (PBMCs), sampled at new diagnosis, from a patient treated with antithyroid drugs. The origin of the receptors is a man aged 30-40 years with Graves disease. CDR3s include the opening cysteine and the closing phenylalanine or tryptophan. A D gene is named only where the DNA matches it firmly. The size of a clone is reported for some rows only, either as once, few or many, or as a class for expanded clones.

v_gene: TRBV5-1; j_gene: TRBJ1-4; abundance: .; d_gene: TRBD1; CDR3aa: CASSRTGSSNEKLFF; CDR3nt: TGCGCCAGCAGCAGGACAGGAAGTTCTAATGAAAAACTGTTTTTT
v_gene: TRBV29-1; j_gene: TRBJ2-5; abundance: few; d_gene: .; CDR3aa: CSASPGTSWTQYF; CDR3nt: TGCAGCGCATCACCAGGGACGTCATGGACCCAGTACTTC
v_gene: TRBV20-1; j_gene: TRBJ1-5; abundance: .; d_gene: TRBD1; CDR3aa: CSAPKTGGNQPQHF; CDR3nt: TGCAGCGCCCCTAAAACAGGGGGAAATCAGCCCCAGCATTTT
v_gene: TRBV20-1; j_gene: TRBJ1-2; abundance: few; d_gene: .; CDR3aa: CSAPRASYGYTF; CDR3nt: TGCAGTGCTCCCCGGGCCTCCTATGGCTACACCTTC
v_gene: TRBV4-1; j_gene: TRBJ1-5; abundance: few; d_gene: .; CDR3aa: CASSAKPGNSNQPQHF; CDR3nt: TGCGCCAGCAGCGCCAAACCAGGTAATAGCAATCAGCCCCAGCATTTT
v_gene: TRBV27; j_gene: TRBJ2-2; abundance: few; d_gene: .; CDR3aa: CASSFNANTGELFF; CDR3nt: TGTGCCAGCAGTTTCAACGCGAACACCGGGGAGCTGTTTTTT
v_gene: TRBV5-8; j_gene: TRBJ1-5; abundance: .; d_gene: .; CDR3aa: CASSSGIPNQPQHF; CDR3nt: TGTGCCAGCAGTTCAGGGATCCCCAATCAGCCCCAGCATTTT
v_gene: TRBV13; j_gene: TRBJ2-5; abundance: many; d_gene: TRBD2; CDR3aa: CASLGSGFPQETQYF; CDR3nt: TGTGCCAGCCTCGGTAGCGGGTTCCCCCAAGAGACCCAGTACTTC
v_gene: TRBV2; j_gene: TRBJ2-3; abundance: many; d_gene: TRBD2; CDR3aa: CASSEREGLKRQYF; CDR3nt: TGTGCCAGCAGTGAGCGGGAGGGCCTTAAAAGGCAGTATTTT
v_gene: TRBV20-1; j_gene: TRBJ2-1; abundance: many; d_gene: .; CDR3aa: CSASGTDNEQFF; CDR3nt: TGCAGTGCTAGCGGTACAGACAATGAGCAGTTCTTC
v_gene: TRBV6-2/TRBV6-3; j_gene: TRBJ1-1; abundance: .; d_gene: .; CDR3aa: CASSYGVGTEAFF; CDR3nt: TGTGCCAGCAGTTACGGGGTGGGGACTGAAGCTTTCTTT
v_gene: TRBV20-1; j_gene: TRBJ2-3; abundance: many; d_gene: .; CDR3aa: CSARAPLADTQYF; CDR3nt: TGCAGTGCTAGGGCCCCACTAGCAGATACGCAGTATTTT
v_gene: TRBV7-2; j_gene: TRBJ2-7; abundance: many; d_gene: .; CDR3aa: CASSLASGSSYEQYF; CDR3nt: TGTGCCAGCAGCTTAGCCTCCGGGTCTTCCTACGAGCAGTACTTC
v_gene: TRBV6-9; j_gene: TRBJ2-1; abundance: many; d_gene: TRBD2; CDR3aa: CASSYEGGDYNEQFF; CDR3nt: TGTGCCAGCAGTTACGAGGGAGGGGACTACAATGAGCAGTTCTTC
v_gene: TRBV19; j_gene: TRBJ1-1; abundance: .; d_gene: .; CDR3aa: CASTTGAGARKTEAFF; CDR3nt: TGTGCCAGTACCACCGGGGCAGGGGCCCGGAAAACTGAAGCTTTCTTT
v_gene: TRBV20-1; j_gene: TRBJ1-6; abundance: many; d_gene: .; CDR3aa: CSARDFNSPLHF; CDR3nt: TGCAGTGCCCGGGACTTTAATTCACCCCTCCACTTT
v_gene: TRBV3-1; j_gene: TRBJ2-1; abundance: many; d_gene: .; CDR3aa: CASSQVDYENEQFF; CDR3nt: TGTGCCAGCAGCCAAGTGGACTATGAAAATGAGCAGTTCTTC
v_gene: TRBV29-1; j_gene: TRBJ2-1; abundance: few; d_gene: .; CDR3aa: CSVERGVSSYNEQFF; CDR3nt: TGCAGCGTTGAAAGGGGTGTCAGCTCCTACAATGAGCAGTTCTTC
v_gene: TRBV29-1; j_gene: TRBJ2-7; abundance: many; d_gene: TRBD2; CDR3aa: CSVTSGRGRAQYF; CDR3nt: TGCAGCGTTACTAGCGGGAGAGGTCGGGCGCAGTACTTC
v_gene: TRBV12-3/TRBV12-4; j_gene: TRBJ2-2; abundance: many; d_gene: .; CDR3aa: CASSLVQPNRTLPGELFF; CDR3nt: TGTGCCAGCAGTTTAGTACAGCCTAACAGGACATTGCCGGGGGAGCTGTTTTTT
v_gene: TRBV5-1; j_gene: TRBJ2-3; abundance: .; d_gene: .; CDR3aa: CASSPEVSGHTDTQYF; CDR3nt: TGCGCCAGCAGCCCCGAGGTTTCGGGCCACACAGATACGCAGTATTTT
v_gene: TRBV10-1; j_gene: TRBJ1-1; abundance: many; d_gene: .; CDR3aa: CASSGRTDLAFF; CDR3nt: TGCGCCAGCAGTGGGCGGACGGACCTAGCTTTCTTT
v_gene: TRBV6-5; j_gene: TRBJ2-5; abundance: many; d_gene: .; CDR3aa: CASSYGQGIIETQYF; CDR3nt: TGTGCCAGCAGTTACGGGCAGGGGATTATAGAGACCCAGTACTTC
v_gene: TRBV5-4; j_gene: TRBJ2-7; abundance: .; d_gene: TRBD2; CDR3aa: CASSGGRGYEQYF; CDR3nt: TGTGCCAGCAGCGGCGGGAGGGGGTACGAGCAGTACTTC
v_gene: TRBV5-1; j_gene: TRBJ1-5; abundance: many; d_gene: TRBD1; CDR3aa: CASSLGQNQPQHF; CDR3nt: TGTGCCAGCTCCCTGGGACAGAATCAGCCCCAGCATTTT
v_gene: TRBV14; j_gene: TRBJ2-4; abundance: few; d_gene: .; CDR3aa: CAIEGGREAKNIQYF; CDR3nt: TGTGCCATCGAGGGGGGTAGAGAGGCCAAAAACATTCAGTACTTC
v_gene: TRBV28; j_gene: TRBJ2-3; abundance: many; d_gene: TRBD2; CDR3aa: CASRLSRGVTDTQYF; CDR3nt: TGTGCCAGCAGGCTCTCGCGGGGGGTCACAGATACGCAGTATTTT
v_gene: TRBV6-1; j_gene: TRBJ1-1; abundance: many; d_gene: .; CDR3aa: CASSDLNRVGSMAFF; CDR3nt: TGTGCCAGCAGTGACCTAAACAGGGTAGGGAGTATGGCTTTCTTT
v_gene: TRBV12-3/TRBV12-4; j_gene: TRBJ2-1; abundance: .; d_gene: TRBD2; CDR3aa: CASSYGLAGGTQFF; CDR3nt: TGTGCCAGCAGTTACGGACTAGCGGGAGGTACCCAGTTCTTC
v_gene: TRBV7-8; j_gene: TRBJ2-5; abundance: many; d_gene: .; CDR3aa: CASSPRETRETQYF; CDR3nt: TGTGCCAGCAGCCCCCGGGAGACCCGGGAGACCCAGTACTTC
v_gene: TRBV6-2/TRBV6-3; j_gene: TRBJ1-5; abundance: .; d_gene: .; CDR3aa: CASSYSTRGRFSGAQHF; CDR3nt: TGTGCCAGCAGTTACTCGACCAGGGGCCGCTTTTCTGGGGCCCAGCATTTT
v_gene: TRBV7-6; j_gene: TRBJ2-7; abundance: many; d_gene: TRBD2; CDR3aa: CASSLAGGRNYEQYF; CDR3nt: TGTGCCAGCAGCTTAGCTGGCGGGAGGAACTACGAGCAGTACTTC
v_gene: TRBV5-6; j_gene: TRBJ2-5; abundance: .; d_gene: TRBD1; CDR3aa: CASSWVDREVSETQYF; CDR3nt: TGTGCCAGCAGCTGGGTGGACAGGGAGGTTTCGGAGACCCAGTACTTC